This T cell receptor (beta chain) is from a study of blood T cell repertoires in COVID-19. Clones were sequenced by immunoSEQ multiplex PCR, and TCRdb holds only the in-frame ones, with some missing. The sample records around 270,000 clones, around 87% being singletons. CDR3 length: 17 amino acids. With V trimmed by 4 bases and J by 4 bases, 10 bases remained unmatched. Germline V gives CDR1 SGHTA, CDR2 FQGTGA. The TCR comes from a woman aged 60-75 years with COVID-19, enrolled during active disease. The rearrangement joins TRBV7-3 to TRBJ2-2, with TRBD1 identical over 9 bases. Sequenced: peripheral blood. The CDR3 loop is CASSSISGTGITGELFF. The CDR3 coding sequence is TGTGCCAGCAGCTCAATATCCGGGACAGGGATCACCGGGGAGCTGTTTTTT.